This T cell receptor beta chain was retrieved from a study of T cell responses to AZD1222 COVID-19 vaccine. Produced via immunoSEQ multiplex PCR; TCRdb's table is partial and in-frame only. The table includes 90,000 to 120,000 clones, roughly nine tenths detected once. This CDR3 spans 15 amino acids. J was trimmed by 9 bases and V by 3 bases; bases with no gene match: 10. Germline assignment: CDR1 SGHTS and CDR2 YDEGEE. V is TRBV5-8 and J is TRBJ2-5; 11 bases are a match to TRBD2. Here the sequenced sample was peripheral blood, taken on day 0 of AZD1222 vaccination. This clonotype was obtained from an adult in good health. The CDR3 DNA reads TGTGCCAGCAGCTCCGGGACTAGCGGCCAGGGGGCCCAGTACTTC. It codes for CASSSGTSGQGAQYF.